The T cell receptor beta chain under discussion was sequenced for a study of cytomegalovirus exposure and HLA in healthy donors. The PCR employed 60 Vbeta primers together with 13 Jbeta primers. The assay was immunoSEQ multiplex PCR, and TCRdb's table has in-frame clones only and misses some. This table holds some 190,000 clones, over 80% found once. In regard to this clone: The antigen is undetermined.

Findings of the study overall: The authors later found TCR association rates varying by HLA locus, with DRB1 most and HLA-C fewest.

Trimming at V came to 3 bases and at J to 6 bases, leaving 8 bases not matched to a gene. This CDR3 spans 16 amino acids. Looked up from germline, CDR1 is MGHRA and CDR2 is YSYEKL. Specimen: PBMCs. This sequence originates from a man younger than 40 in good health and CMV-seronegative. This chain joins TRBV4-1 and TRBJ2-1; 10 nucleotides line up with TRBD2. CDR3 nucleotides: TGCGCCAGCAGCCACCTACTAGCGGGGCCTTTCAATGAGCAGTTCTTC. The encoded protein is CASSHLLAGPFNEQFF.